What follows describes a single T cell receptor beta chain. The data were obtained in a study of blood T cell repertoires in COVID-19. Overall study: T cells, B-cell-depleted T cells, or PBMCs supplied cDNA or gDNA.

The germline V and J ends were trimmed by 2 bases and 5 bases, with 6 bases remaining between them. The CDR3 is made up of 13 amino acids. Authors' processing steps: Amplification from reference gene primers served as the basis for estimated nucleated cell counts. Sequencing used immunoSEQ multiplex PCR; TCRdb keeps in-frame clones, though not all of them. V, J and clone size are those of that table, while D and trimming were read from the DNA. The repertoire holds 100,000 or so clones, around 74% seen once, with 15% to 20% in the top ten. The TCR originated in a woman aged 70-85 years with acute or convalescent COVID-19. The sample taken for sequencing was peripheral blood. This chain uses TRBV12-3 or TRBV12-4 with TRBJ1-4, with no clear D. For the CDR3, the DNA is TGTGCCAGCAGTTTAAGGCGGAATGAAAAACTGTTTTTT. Its translation is CASSLRRNEKLFF.